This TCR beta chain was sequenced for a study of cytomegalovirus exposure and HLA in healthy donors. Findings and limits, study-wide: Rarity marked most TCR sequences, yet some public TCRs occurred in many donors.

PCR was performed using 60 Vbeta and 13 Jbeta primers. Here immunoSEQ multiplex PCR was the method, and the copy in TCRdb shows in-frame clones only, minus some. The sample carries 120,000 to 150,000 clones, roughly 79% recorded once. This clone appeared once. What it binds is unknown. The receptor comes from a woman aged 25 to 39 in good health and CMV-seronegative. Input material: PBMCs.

CDR3 protein: CASSRGPLNEQFF. As DNA, the CDR3 is TGTGCCAGTTCGAGGGGGCCCCTCAATGAGCAGTTCTTC. The chain recombines TRBV25-1 with TRBJ2-1, with 7 bases fitting TRBD1. Unmatched junction bases numbered 8, after V lost 9 bases and J lost 6 bases. This CDR3 is built from 13 residues. Looked up from germline, CDR1 is MGHDK and CDR2 is SYGVNS.